Listed below are T cell receptor beta chains from one sample, sequenced in a study of blood T cell repertoires in COVID-19. Clones were read by immunoSEQ multiplex PCR, and TCRdb kept only the in-frame ones, dropping some. This sample yields 95,000 to 150,000 clones, of which 78% are seen a single time; about 2.1% belongs to the top ten. The material sequenced was peripheral blood. Receptors were obtained from a man aged 70 or older with acute or convalescent COVID-19. Both conserved end residues are part of each CDR3. The D gene is left open where the match is weak. Rows give clone size only sometimes, using once, few, many, or a class for an expanded clone.

d_call: TRBD1; j_call: TRBJ1-5; v_call: TRBV5-1; clone_size: -; cdr3_length: 14; cdr3_aa: CASSPGTGDQPQHF; cdr3_nt: TGCGCCAGCAGTCCTGGGACAGGGGATCAGCCCCAGCATTTT
d_call: -; j_call: TRBJ1-5; v_call: TRBV6-6; clone_size: -; cdr3_length: 15; cdr3_aa: CASSYSQGRGQPQHF; cdr3_nt: TGTGCCAGCAGTTACTCCCAGGGTCGTGGTCAGCCCCAGCATTTT
d_call: -; j_call: TRBJ1-3; v_call: TRBV6-2/TRBV6-3; clone_size: -; cdr3_length: 16; cdr3_aa: CASSYSIGGFRNTIYF; cdr3_nt: TGTGCCAGCAGTTACTCTATCGGCGGCTTTCGAAACACCATATATTTT
d_call: -; j_call: TRBJ2-7; v_call: TRBV6-2/TRBV6-3; clone_size: -; cdr3_length: 13; cdr3_aa: CASSEDTFGEQYF; cdr3_nt: TGTGCCAGCAGTGAGGACACCTTTGGCGAGCAGTACTTC
d_call: TRBD1; j_call: TRBJ1-2; v_call: TRBV5-1; clone_size: -; cdr3_length: 15; cdr3_aa: CASSRGGQGANGYTF; cdr3_nt: TGCGCCAGCAGCCGCGGGGGACAGGGGGCGAATGGCTACACCTTC
d_call: TRBD1; j_call: TRBJ1-2; v_call: TRBV6-2/TRBV6-3; clone_size: once; cdr3_length: 17; cdr3_aa: CASSFPRTGGGNYGYTF; cdr3_nt: TGTGCCAGCAGTTTCCCAAGGACAGGGGGCGGTAACTATGGCTACACCTTC
d_call: -; j_call: TRBJ2-7; v_call: TRBV4-1; clone_size: few; cdr3_length: 14; cdr3_aa: CASSQQQSSYEQYF; cdr3_nt: TGCGCCAGCAGCCAACAACAGAGCTCCTACGAGCAGTACTTC
d_call: -; j_call: TRBJ2-1; v_call: TRBV7-8; clone_size: -; cdr3_length: 12; cdr3_aa: CASSLLPRGQFF; cdr3_nt: TGTGCCAGCAGCTTGCTACCACGGGGGCAGTTCTTC
d_call: -; j_call: TRBJ1-4; v_call: TRBV19; clone_size: once; cdr3_length: 15; cdr3_aa: CASKEDSSWNEKLFF; cdr3_nt: TGTGCCAGTAAAGAGGACAGCTCTTGGAATGAAAAACTGTTTTTT
d_call: -; j_call: TRBJ2-7; v_call: TRBV15; clone_size: -; cdr3_length: 14; cdr3_aa: CATSREQGSYEQYF; cdr3_nt: TGTGCCACCAGCAGAGAGCAGGGCTCCTACGAGCAGTACTTC